Below, one T cell receptor beta chain is given with its context. Patients in Seattle were enrolled during active infection, then followed longitudinally. Authors' methods: Estimated nucleated cell counts came from reference gene primer amplification. Measured with immunoSEQ multiplex PCR; TCRdb has only the in-frame clones, and not every one. That table furnishes V, J and clone size, whereas the DNA furnished D and trimming. The sample carries hundreds of thousands of clones, 88% recorded once. This sample was included in a study of blood T cell repertoires in COVID-19. Overall study context: T cells, B-cell-depleted T cells, or PBMCs provided the cDNA or gDNA that served as material.

V was trimmed by 2 bases and J by 11 bases, leaving 12 bases between them. The length of the CDR3 is 12 residues. The V and J genes are TRBV12-3 or TRBV12-4 and TRBJ1-1, with D hard to call. Material for sequencing was peripheral blood. The sequence derives from a woman in her seventies with COVID-19, enrolled during active disease. The CDR3 DNA is TGTGCCAGCAGTTTAAGCGGCCCGGCGGCTTTCTTT. Protein: CASSLSGPAAFF.